The T cell receptor (beta chain) under discussion was sequenced for a study of Graves' ophthalmopathy and Graves' hyperthyroidism. Scientists amplified the TCR beta CDR3 regions from RNA transcripts. First-round RT-PCR used HTBI primers; second-round multiplex PCR followed. Each CDR3 protein gets one entry after TCRdb re-called the multiplex PCR reads with MiXCR. The sample lists about 240,000 distinct CDR3 sequences; around 45% were seen once. Deletions cut 1 base from V and 7 bases from J, with 11 bases between. The CDR3 contains 12 residues. Germline V gene sequence: CDR1 DFQATT, CDR2 SNEGSKA (reference sequence).

Sequencing was carried out using peripheral blood. The genes are TRBV20-1 and TRBJ2-7, with a tentative D call TRBD2 (6 bases). This clonotype was sampled from an adult man with Graves' ophthalmopathy. The CDR3 region has the DNA TGCAGTGCTAGAGCTCTCGCGGGAGAGCAGTACTTC. Amino acids: CSARALAGEQYF.